One and the same sample provided the 8 T cell receptor beta chains below, sequenced in a study of neoadjuvant anti-PD-1 for oral cavity cancer. Time point defined: after neoadjuvant nivolumab, at surgical resection. Sequencing used immunoSEQ multiplex PCR; TCRdb keeps in-frame clones, though not all of them. The sample has approximately 10,000 clones; 55% to 65% are singletons. This material consisted of tumor tissue, taken after nivolumab (anti-PD-1) treatment. The receptor set was obtained from a person aged 35-79 years with oral cavity squamous cell carcinoma.

The chain couples TRBV11-3 to TRBJ2-1; D is perhaps TRBD1 or TRBD2 (6 bases each). CDR1 and CDR2 (germline): SGHNT, YENEEA. Trimming took 2 bases from V and 6 from J, leaving 11 bases between them. The CDR3 consists of 14 residues. CDR3 residues: CASSLTGAGNEQFF. CDR3 coding DNA: TGTGCCAGCAGCTTAACGGGGGCGGGCAATGAGCAGTTCTTC.

The genes are TRBV5-1 and TRBJ1-2, with 7 bases identical to TRBD1. The CDR3 covers 18 residues. With 2 bases clipped from V and 4 bases from J, the junction kept 17 bases outside the gene matches. Germline V gene sequence: CDR1 SGHRS, CDR2 YFSETQ. The CDR3 nucleotides read TGCGCCAGCAGCTTAGGAGGGGGCGGTCCGCTCGGGAGCTATGGCTACACCTTC. This translates into CASSLGGGGPLGSYGYTF. Full variable domain (remainder filled in from reference TRBV5-1 and TRBJ1-2): KAGVTQTPRYLIKTRGQQVTLSCSPISGHRSVSWYQQTPGQGLQFLFEYFSETQRNKGNFPGRFSGRQFSNSRSEMNVSTLELGDSALYLCASSLGGGGPLGSYGYTFGSGTRLTVV.

Notes on this clone: The junction departs from germline at one end; a sequencing error may be responsible. The chain combines TRBV7-7 with TRBJ2-1; possible D gene TRBD1, 5 bases. The length of the CDR3 is 15 residues. The germline CDR1 and CDR2 sequences are SSHAT and FNYEAQ (reference sequence). The CDR3 reads CASSLSIDSLGEQFF. The CDR3 DNA reads TGTGCTAGCAGCTTATCTATCGACAGCCTGGGAGAGCAGTTCTTC.

V usage is TRBV6-5 and J usage is TRBJ1-1, with 8 bases fitting TRBD1. The V and J ends lost 2 bases and 4 bases, in that order; junction bases with no gene match: 6. CDR3 length: 15 amino acids. Germline CDR1 and CDR2: MNHEY and SVGAGI. CDR3 loop: CASSYGDRRGTEAFF. The CDR3 DNA follows: TGTGCCAGCAGTTACGGGGACAGGAGGGGCACTGAAGCTTTCTTT.

The rearrangement joins TRBV5-1 to TRBJ2-3, with 16 bases lining up with TRBD2. V trimming: 4 bases; J trimming: 1 base; junction bases outside the gene matches: 3. Germline-derived CDR1 and CDR2 are SGHRS and YFSETQ. The CDR3 spans 17 residues. The CDR3 DNA is TGCGCCAGCAGCCGCGGGACTAGCGGGGGGGGCACAGATACGCAGTATTTT. It is translated as CASSRGTSGGGTDTQYF.

The rearrangement joins TRBV19 to TRBJ1-2; D unresolved. The CDR3 has 13 amino acids. V was pared by 3 bases and J by 3 bases, with 8 bases between. In germline, CDR1 is LNHDA, CDR2 SQIVND (reference sequence). In nucleotides, the CDR3 is TGTGCCAGTAGTATGGAGGGATACTATGGCTACACCTTC. Protein: CASSMEGYYGYTF. The variable domain in full, with the rest retrieved from reference TRBV19 and TRBJ1-2, is DGGITQSPKYLFRKEGQNVTLSCEQNLNHDAMYWYRQDPGQGLRLIYYSQIVNDFQKGDIAEGYSVSREKKESFPLTVTSAQKNPTAFYLCASSMEGYYGYTFGSGTRLTVV.

A note on this clone: Germline is not matched at one junction end, which may reflect a read error. This chain links TRBV4-1 with TRBJ2-5; TRBD1 or TRBD2 may be the D gene (6 bases each). The germline V gene encodes CDR1 MGHRA and CDR2 YSYEKL. CDR3 length: 15 amino acids. CDR3 in amino acids: CASRQEGGGQETQYF. CDR3 sequence (DNA): TGCGCCAGCAGGCAAGAAGGAGGGGGTCAAGAGACCCAGTACTTC.

This clone was observed once. This chain links TRBV10-3 with TRBJ2-4; weak D call: TRBD1 (5 bases). CDR1 is ENHRY and CDR2 is SYGVKD in the germline V gene. This CDR3 region has 15 residues. V lost 0 bases and J 4 bases, leaving 10 bases between the germline ends. In DNA form, the CDR3 reads TGTGCCATCAGTGAGTCGACGACAGTTAAAAACATTCAGTACTTC. Its translation: CAISESTTVKNIQYF.